Listed below are T cell receptor beta chains from one sample, sequenced in a study of blood T cell repertoires in COVID-19. The data were produced by immunoSEQ multiplex PCR, yet TCRdb's version contains in-frame clones alone and is incomplete. The sample records just under 250,000 clones, approximately 84% being singletons. Source material: peripheral blood. The receptors shown here come from a woman aged 25 to 39 who had recovered from COVID-19. Each CDR3 is given with its conserved first and last residue. Each record gives: J gene, clone size, V gene, D gene, CDR3 DNA, CDR3 protein. D genes are given only for firm matches. The listing skips clone size in some rows; elsewhere it reads once, few, many or a size class.

TRBJ2-2	.	TRBV6-5	.	TGTGCCCATAGTTGGGGGGACACCGGGGAGCTGTTTTTT	CAHSWGDTGELFF
TRBJ2-5	.	TRBV30	.	TGTGCCTGGAGTGTAGGGCAGGGTTGGGAGACCCAGTACTTC	CAWSVGQGWETQYF
TRBJ1-5	once	TRBV19	.	TGTGCCAGTAGTGCCGACAGGCGGCGGAATCAGCCCCAGCATTTT	CASSADRRRNQPQHF
TRBJ2-7	.	TRBV11-2	TRBD2	TGTGCCAGCAGCTTCGAGCGGGGGGGCCTTTACGAGCAGTACTTC	CASSFERGGLYEQYF
TRBJ1-1	few	TRBV27	.	TGTGCCAGCAGTCAACGCGGCGGGGACACTGAAGCTTTCTTT	CASSQRGGDTEAFF
TRBJ2-3	.	TRBV5-5	.	TGTGCCAGCAGCTTAGGCGTTGGGACTGCCGGCACAGATACGCAGTATTTT	CASSLGVGTAGTDTQYF
TRBJ2-2	.	TRBV5-1	.	TGCGCCAGCAGCTTGGGTCCAACAGGGAACACCGGGGAGCTGTTTTTT	CASSLGPTGNTGELFF
TRBJ2-7	.	TRBV10-3	.	TGTGCCATCTCAGGGGGGCCCTCCCCGGGCGAGCAGTACTTC	CAISGGPSPGEQYF
TRBJ1-1	once	TRBV19	.	TGTGCCAGTCAGACGACTGCGGCCACTGAAGCTTTCTTT	CASQTTAATEAFF
TRBJ2-7	.	TRBV21-1	.	TGTGCCAGCAGGGGACTTCTCTACGAGCAGTACTTC	CASRGLLYEQYF
TRBJ2-1	.	TRBV30	.	TGTGCCTGGAGTGTAGGGGTTGAGCAGTTCTTC	CAWSVGVEQFF
TRBJ2-7	once	TRBV9	TRBD1	TGTGCCAGCAGCGTAGAATGGGACAGGGGGCACCTCTACGAGCAGTACTTC	CASSVEWDRGHLYEQYF
TRBJ2-7	.	TRBV6-6	.	TGTGCCAGCAGCCGGGACAATTACGGGCAGTACTTC	CASSRDNYGQYF
TRBJ2-7	.	TRBV20-1	.	TGCAGTGCTAGTGAGGGGGAGGCGACCTCACTGGGCGAGCAGTACTTC	CSASEGEATSLGEQYF
TRBJ1-4	.	TRBV27	.	TGTGCCAGCAGTTTATTGTCGTCTGAAAAACTGTTTTTT	CASSLLSSEKLFF
TRBJ2-4	.	TRBV2	.	TGTGCCAGCCGCTTTAGACTTTTACTAGCCAAAAACATTCAGTACTTC	CASRFRLLLAKNIQYF
TRBJ2-1	.	TRBV7-3	.	TGTGCCAGCAGCTTAAATCCGAATACGGAGGAGCAGTTCTTC	CASSLNPNTEEQFF
TRBJ2-5	.	TRBV19	.	TGTGCCACAGCCTTTGAGGGACTGTCGGCCCAGTACTTC	CATAFEGLSAQYF
TRBJ2-5	.	TRBV5-1	TRBD2	TGCGCCAGCAGCTTTGGCCAACTAGCGGGGGGGTCGGAGACCCAGTACTTC	CASSFGQLAGGSETQYF
TRBJ1-3	.	TRBV30	TRBD1	TGTGCCTGGGGTGGGACAGACAGTGGAGACACCATATATTTT	CAWGGTDSGDTIYF
TRBJ2-1	.	TRBV2	TRBD2	TGTGCCAGCAGTGAATCCCGGGGAGGGGCCAATGAGCAGTTCTTC	CASSESRGGANEQFF
TRBJ1-2	.	TRBV2	.	TGTGCCAGCGTCGGGGGGAGGGGTAACTATGGCTACACCTTC	CASVGGRGNYGYTF
TRBJ2-5	.	TRBV7-2	TRBD1	TGTGCCAGCAGCAAAGACACAGGGGGCAGGCAAGAGACCCAGTACTTC	CASSKDTGGRQETQYF
TRBJ2-1	.	TRBV12-5	TRBD2	TGTGCTAGTGGTCAAGTAGCGGGGGGGAAATACTACAATGAGCAGTTCTTC	CASGQVAGGKYYNEQFF
TRBJ2-1	few	TRBV9	.	TGTGCCAGCAGCGCCCAGTTTAATGAGCAGTTCTTC	CASSAQFNEQFF
TRBJ2-1	.	TRBV4-2	.	TGTGCCAGCAGCCAAGATAGGTGGACAGAGTTTTCCAATGAGCAGTTCTTC	CASSQDRWTEFSNEQFF